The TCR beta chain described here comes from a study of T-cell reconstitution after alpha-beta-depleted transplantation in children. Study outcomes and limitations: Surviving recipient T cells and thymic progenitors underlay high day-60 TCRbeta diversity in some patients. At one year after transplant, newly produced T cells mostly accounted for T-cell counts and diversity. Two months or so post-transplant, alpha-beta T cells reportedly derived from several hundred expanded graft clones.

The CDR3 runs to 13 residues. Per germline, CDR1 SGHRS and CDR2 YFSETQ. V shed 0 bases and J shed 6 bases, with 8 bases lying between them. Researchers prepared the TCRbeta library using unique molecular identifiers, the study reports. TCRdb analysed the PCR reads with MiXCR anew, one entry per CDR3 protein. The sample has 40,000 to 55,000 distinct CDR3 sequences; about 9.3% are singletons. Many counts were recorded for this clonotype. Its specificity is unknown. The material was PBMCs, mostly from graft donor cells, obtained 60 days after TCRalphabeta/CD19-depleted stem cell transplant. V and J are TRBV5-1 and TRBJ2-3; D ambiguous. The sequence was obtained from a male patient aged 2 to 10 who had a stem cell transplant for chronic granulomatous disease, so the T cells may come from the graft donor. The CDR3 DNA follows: TGCGCCAGCAGCTTGGGTCCCGGGGATACGCAGTATTTT. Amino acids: CASSLGPGDTQYF.